This passage covers 6 T cell receptor beta chains from one sample sequenced in a study of technical replicates of blood from a handful of donors. Profiling relied on immunoSEQ multiplex PCR, and the TCRdb table lists in-frame clones only, not all of them. The sample shows some 87,000 clones, approximately 97% of them seen only once. Input material: T cells isolated from PBMCs. All receptors derive from a human donor in good health.

The chain couples TRBV13 to TRBJ2-7; the match to TRBD1 covers 7 bases. Germline V gene data show CDR1 as PRHDT and CDR2 as FYEKMQ (reference sequence). The V segment lost 5 bases and the J segment 4 bases; nucleotides outside the gene matches: 11. The CDR3 totals 15 residues. The CDR3 DNA follows: TGTGCCAGCAGCCTTTCCGATACAGGGGTTTACGAGCAGTACTTC. As protein: CASSLSDTGVYEQYF.

The gene calls are TRBV6-1 and TRBJ1-1; D is unresolved. The V and J ends lost 7 bases and 0 bases respectively, with 9 bases between them. CDR1 and CDR2 from the germline V gene are MNHNS and SASEGT. CDR3 length: 13 amino acids. CDR3 DNA: TGTGCCAGCACCGAGAACGTGAACACTGAAGCTTTCTTT. This sequence encodes CASTENVNTEAFF.

This rearrangement joins TRBV5-4 to TRBJ2-1; no clear D gene. This CDR3 spans 11 amino acids. With 4 bases removed from V and 5 bases from J, the gap between germline ends came to 4 bases. CDR1 is SGHNT, CDR2 YYREEE, per germline (reference sequence). In nucleotides, the CDR3 is TGTGCCAGCAGCAGCAACAATGAGCAGTTCTTC. Its protein product is CASSSNNEQFF.

The rearrangement uses TRBV12-5 and TRBJ2-1, with 9 bases identical to TRBD2. Germline V lookup: CDR1 LGHNT, CDR2 FRNRAP. Trimming took 0 bases from V and 9 from J; bases not matched to a gene: 9. This CDR3 is built from 16 residues. The CDR3 protein is CASGLVISGGTAEQFF. The DNA of the CDR3 is TGTGCTAGTGGTTTGGTAATAAGCGGGGGGACGGCTGAGCAGTTCTTC.

This clone was detected only a few times. The genes are TRBV4-1 and TRBJ2-1; D is undetermined. Deletions cut 0 bases from V and 6 bases from J, with 6 bases between. The CDR3 is 13 residues long. CDR1 is MGHRA, CDR2 YSYEKL, per germline. The CDR3 DNA reads as TGCGCCAGCAGCCAAGATTCCGGCAATGAGCAGTTCTTC. It encodes CASSQDSGNEQFF.

This chain connects TRBV5-4 to TRBJ1-2; D unclear. The CDR3 contains 13 residues. From germline, CDR1 is SGHNT and CDR2 YYREEE (reference sequence). V was pared by 4 bases and J by 8 bases, with 15 bases between. In DNA, the CDR3 is TGTGCCAGCAGCGCAGGACTGTCGTCGGGCTACACCTTC. Amino acids: CASSAGLSSGYTF.